A selection of T cell receptor beta chains follows, all from one sample in a study of cytomegalovirus exposure and HLA in healthy donors. TCRdb keeps only in-frame clones here, not all; method: immunoSEQ multiplex PCR. This sample has 140,000 or so clones, with 75% to 90% found just once. The material sequenced was PBMCs. The receptors were gathered from a female donor in good health and CMV-seronegative. Each CDR3 is given with its conserved first and last residue. A D gene is named only where the DNA matches it firmly. The size field is filled for only some rows; it gives once, few, many or a size class.

v_gene	abundance	d_gene	j_gene	CDR3nt	CDR3aa
TRBV4-2	NA	NA	TRBJ1-4	TGTGCCAGCAGCCAAGAGGACGGGGGTGAGACTAATGAAAAACTGTTTTTT	CASSQEDGGETNEKLFF
TRBV4-2	NA	TRBD1	TRBJ2-2	TGTGCCAGCAGCCAAGAGACAGGGGGAATCGGGGAGCTGTTTTTT	CASSQETGGIGELFF
TRBV5-8	NA	TRBD2	TRBJ2-7	TGTGCCAGCAGAAACCCCGGGACTAGCGGTTCCTACGAGCAGTACTTC	CASRNPGTSGSYEQYF
TRBV19	NA	TRBD2	TRBJ2-3	TGTGCCAGTAGTACATTGAGCGGGATCACAGATACGCAGTATTTT	CASSTLSGITDTQYF
TRBV7-9	NA	NA	TRBJ1-1	TGTGCCAGCAGCTCTGGGACTTACACTGAAGCTTTCTTT	CASSSGTYTEAFF
TRBV27	few	TRBD1	TRBJ1-1	TGTGCCAGCAGTTTGGGGACAGCTAACACTGAAGCTTTCTTT	CASSLGTANTEAFF
TRBV10-3	NA	TRBD2	TRBJ2-5	TGTGCCATCAGTCACAGCGGACTAGCACAAGAGACCCAGTACTTC	CAISHSGLAQETQYF
TRBV7-2	NA	TRBD2	TRBJ2-2	TGTGCCAGCAGCTTAGCGCGGGGGGCTGGGAACACCGGGGAGCTGTTTTTT	CASSLARGAGNTGELFF
TRBV11-2	NA	TRBD1	TRBJ1-2	TGTGCCAGCAGCCCGAGGACTTCCGGGACAGCGAACTATGGCTACACCTTC	CASSPRTSGTANYGYTF
TRBV6-1	NA	TRBD2	TRBJ2-5	TGTGCCAGCAGTGGTTCAGGGACTAGCCAAGAGACCCAGTACTTC	CASSGSGTSQETQYF
TRBV6-4	NA	TRBD1	TRBJ1-2	TGTGCCAGCAGTTCGACAGGGGGTGTTGGAGGCTACACCTTC	CASSSTGGVGGYTF
TRBV7-6	NA	TRBD2	TRBJ2-1	TGTGCCAGCAGCTTGGATGCTAGCGGGAGTGATGAGCAGTTCTTC	CASSLDASGSDEQFF
TRBV19	NA	TRBD1	TRBJ1-5	TGTGCCAGTAACCAAGGGTGGAGGGGGCGCAGGAGCAATCAGCCCCAGCATTTT	CASNQGWRGRRSNQPQHF
TRBV7-3	NA	TRBD1	TRBJ2-3	TGTGCCAGCAGCCCAACAGGGGGCACAGATACGCAGTATTTT	CASSPTGGTDTQYF
TRBV7-9	NA	TRBD2	TRBJ2-7	TGTGCCAGCAGCTCGAGCGGACTAGCGGTAAGCTCCTACGAGCAGTACTTC	CASSSSGLAVSSYEQYF
TRBV19	NA	NA	TRBJ2-5	TGTGCCAGTAGTATAGAAGAGGGGACCCAGTACTTC	CASSIEEGTQYF
TRBV29-1	NA	NA	TRBJ2-1	TGCAGCGAAGAGGGTACAGCTAGCTCCTACAATGAGCAGTTCTTC	CSEEGTASSYNEQFF
TRBV7-9	few	NA	TRBJ1-3	TGTGCCAGCAGCCAACAGGGAGACACCATATATTTT	CASSQQGDTIYF
TRBV19	few	TRBD2	TRBJ2-1	TGTGCCAGTACTAGCCTTGGCGGGAGGTTAAATGAGCAGTTCTTC	CASTSLGGRLNEQFF
TRBV7-9	NA	NA	TRBJ1-4	TGTGCCAGCAGCCTCGGGGTGGTTAAGGATGAAAAACTGTTTTTT	CASSLGVVKDEKLFF
TRBV10-1	NA	NA	TRBJ2-1	TGCGCCAGCAGTGACGGAGGGATGGGGAACAATGAGCAGTTCTTC	CASSDGGMGNNEQFF
TRBV6-5	NA	NA	TRBJ2-1	TGTGCCAGCAGACGAGGGAGTGGCGATGAGCAGTTCTTC	CASRRGSGDEQFF
TRBV7-9	NA	NA	TRBJ1-3	TGTGCCAGCAGCCTCACCCCCGAGGGAAACACCATATATTTT	CASSLTPEGNTIYF
TRBV30	NA	TRBD2	TRBJ2-1	TGTGCCTGGGATACTAGCGGGAGTGTTGGTGAGCAGTTCTTC	CAWDTSGSVGEQFF
TRBV5-1	NA	TRBD2	TRBJ2-1	TGCGCCAGCAGCTTGGCTAGGGCGGGGAGCGGGAGGGCCGGAAATGAGCAGTTCTTC	CASSLARAGSGRAGNEQFF
TRBV2	NA	TRBD2	TRBJ2-4	TGTGCCAGCAGCAGCCTTCGGGCGGGGGTAGCCAAAAACATTCAGTACTTC	CASSSLRAGVAKNIQYF
TRBV18	few	TRBD1	TRBJ1-4	TGTGCCAGCTCACCACGGACAGGGGGCACAACTAATGAAAAACTGTTTTTT	CASSPRTGGTTNEKLFF
TRBV9	NA	NA	TRBJ2-2	TGTGCCAGCAGCGACGGCGGGGAGCTGTTTTTT	CASSDGGELFF
TRBV6-5	NA	NA	TRBJ2-5	TGTGCCAGCAGAAAGACAGGAGAAGAGACCCAGTACTTC	CASRKTGEETQYF
TRBV14	NA	TRBD1	TRBJ1-2	TGTGCCAGCAGCCCCTTGACAGGGTCTTACTATGGCTACACCTTC	CASSPLTGSYYGYTF
TRBV9	NA	TRBD1	TRBJ2-6	TGTGCCAGCAGCAAGGGACAGGACTCTGGGGCCAACGTCCTGACTTTC	CASSKGQDSGANVLTF
TRBV6-1	NA	NA	TRBJ2-2	TGTGCCAGCGCCCAGGGGCCCTCGAACACCGGGGAGCTGTTTTTT	CASAQGPSNTGELFF
TRBV6-1	NA	NA	TRBJ1-1	TGTGCCAGCAGTGAAGGCTCAGGGACAAACACTGAAGCTTTCTTT	CASSEGSGTNTEAFF
TRBV7-9	NA	TRBD1	TRBJ1-5	TGTGCCAGCAGTACAAACAGGGGAAGCAATCAGCCCCAGCATTTT	CASSTNRGSNQPQHF
TRBV2	NA	NA	TRBJ1-5	TGTGCCAGCAGTGAAGGCGGATATCAGCCCCAGCATTTT	CASSEGGYQPQHF
TRBV28	NA	TRBD2	TRBJ2-1	TGTGCCAGCAGTCCTCGCCAAACTAGCGGGAGGCATGAGCAGTTCTTC	CASSPRQTSGRHEQFF
TRBV27	once	NA	TRBJ2-4	TGTGCCAGCAGTTTTGGGGCTGGGCCAATTCAGTACTTC	CASSFGAGPIQYF
TRBV6-1	NA	TRBD1	TRBJ2-7	TGTGCCAGCAGTGAAGGTGACAGGGGGCTTTACGAGCAGTACTTC	CASSEGDRGLYEQYF
TRBV5-1	once	TRBD2	TRBJ2-1	TGCGCCTGCGGACTAGCGGGTCCCAATGAGCAGTTCTTC	CACGLAGPNEQFF
TRBV28	NA	NA	TRBJ2-3	TGTGCCAGCAGCGCCTATACGGGAACGGAAGGGCCCGAGAGAAATACGCAGTATTTT	CASSAYTGTEGPERNTQYF
TRBV10-2	medium-sized	NA	TRBJ2-7	TGCGCCAGCAGTTCCCTTCCCTACGAGCAGTACTTC	CASSSLPYEQYF